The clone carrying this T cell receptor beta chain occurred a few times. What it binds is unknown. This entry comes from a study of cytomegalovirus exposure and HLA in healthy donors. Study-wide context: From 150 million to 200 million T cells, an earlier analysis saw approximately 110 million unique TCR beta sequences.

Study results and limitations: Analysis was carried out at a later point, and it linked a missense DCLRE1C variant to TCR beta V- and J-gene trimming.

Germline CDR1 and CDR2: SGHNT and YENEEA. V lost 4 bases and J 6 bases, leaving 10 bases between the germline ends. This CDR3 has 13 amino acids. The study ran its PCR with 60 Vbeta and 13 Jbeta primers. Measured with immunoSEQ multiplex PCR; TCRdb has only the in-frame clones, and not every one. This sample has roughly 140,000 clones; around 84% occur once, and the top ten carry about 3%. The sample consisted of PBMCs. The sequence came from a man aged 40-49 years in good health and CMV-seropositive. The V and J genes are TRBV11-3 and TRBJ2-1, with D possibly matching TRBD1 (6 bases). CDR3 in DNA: TGTGCCAGCAGCTCAACAGGGTCCAATGAGCAGTTCTTC. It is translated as CASSSTGSNEQFF.